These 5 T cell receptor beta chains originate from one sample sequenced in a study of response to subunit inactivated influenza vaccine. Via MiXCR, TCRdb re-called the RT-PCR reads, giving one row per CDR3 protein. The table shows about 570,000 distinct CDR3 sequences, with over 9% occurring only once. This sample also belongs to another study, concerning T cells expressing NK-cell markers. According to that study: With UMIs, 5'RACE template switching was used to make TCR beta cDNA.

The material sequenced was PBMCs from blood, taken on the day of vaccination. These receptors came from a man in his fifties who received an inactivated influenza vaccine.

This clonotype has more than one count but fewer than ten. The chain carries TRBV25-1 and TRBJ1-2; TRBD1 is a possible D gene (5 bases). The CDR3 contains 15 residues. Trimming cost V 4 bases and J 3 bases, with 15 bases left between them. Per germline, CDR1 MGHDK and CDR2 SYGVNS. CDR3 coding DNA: TGTGCCAGCAGTGGTCTTACTCAGGGTGACTATGGCTACACCTTC. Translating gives CASSGLTQGDYGYTF.

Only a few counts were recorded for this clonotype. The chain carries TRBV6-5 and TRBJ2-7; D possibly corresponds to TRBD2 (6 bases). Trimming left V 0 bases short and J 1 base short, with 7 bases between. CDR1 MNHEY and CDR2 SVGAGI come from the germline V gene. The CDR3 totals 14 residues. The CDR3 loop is CASSYSTSSYEQYF. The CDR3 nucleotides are TGTGCCAGCAGTTACTCGACTAGTTCCTACGAGCAGTACTTC.

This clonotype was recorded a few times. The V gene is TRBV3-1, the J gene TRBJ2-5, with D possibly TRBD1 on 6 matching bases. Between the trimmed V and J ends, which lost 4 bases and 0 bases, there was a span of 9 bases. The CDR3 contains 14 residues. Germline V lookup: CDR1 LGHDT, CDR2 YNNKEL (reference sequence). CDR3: CASSPWTDQETQYF. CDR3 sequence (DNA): TGTGCCAGCAGCCCTTGGACAGACCAAGAGACCCAGTACTTC.

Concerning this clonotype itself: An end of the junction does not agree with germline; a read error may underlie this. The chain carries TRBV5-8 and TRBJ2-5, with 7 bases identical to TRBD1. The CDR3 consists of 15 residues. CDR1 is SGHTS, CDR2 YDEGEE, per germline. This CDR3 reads CAGSTGTVHQETQYF. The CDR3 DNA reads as TGTGCCGGCAGCACTGGGACAGTCCATCAAGAGACCCAGTACTTC.

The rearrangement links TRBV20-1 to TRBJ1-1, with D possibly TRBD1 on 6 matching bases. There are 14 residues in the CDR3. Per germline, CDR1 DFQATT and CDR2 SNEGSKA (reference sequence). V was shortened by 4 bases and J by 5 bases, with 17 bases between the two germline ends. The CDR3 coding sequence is TGCAGTGCTACACAGGGCTATCGAGCAACTGAAGCTTTCTTT. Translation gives CSATQGYRATEAFF.